Here is one T cell receptor beta chain with its context. Its antigen is undetermined. V dropped 0 bases and J dropped 7; count of bases not matched to a gene: 4. Per the germline V gene, CDR1 is SGHKS and CDR2 is YYEKEE (reference sequence). The CDR3 is 14 residues long. Only in-frame clones appear in the TCRdb table, and some are missing; sequencing was by immunoSEQ multiplex PCR. Here the sample spans roughly 56,000 clones, 70% to 90% being singletons. Time point specified: cycle 4 day 1 (C4D1), after less than seven weeks of nivolumab. Every patient experienced relapse after autologous stem cell transplantation, and brentuximab vedotin exposure varied. This entry belongs to a study of PD-1 blockade in classical Hodgkin lymphoma. Whole-study findings and limits: Lower baseline TCR diversity marked trial partial responders and progressors.

This TCR was recovered from a human donor with classical Hodgkin lymphoma. V usage is TRBV5-5 and J usage is TRBJ2-1, with TRBD1 identical over 7 bases. The sample in question was peripheral blood mononuclear cells (PBMCs), obtained before the fourth cycle of nivolumab. CDR3 sequence: CASSLGGTANEQFF. The CDR3 nucleotides read TGTGCCAGCAGCTTGGGGGGGACAGCTAATGAGCAGTTCTTC.